This TCR beta chain was observed in a study of Graves' ophthalmopathy and Graves' hyperthyroidism. Points from the study as a whole: Also, most clonotypes expanded in the thyroid above 0.001 frequency appeared in blood.

Scientists amplified the TCR beta CDR3 regions from RNA transcripts. First-round RT-PCR with HTBI primers preceded a second-round multiplex PCR. Via MiXCR, TCRdb re-called the multiplex PCR reads, giving one row per CDR3 protein. The sample has 600,000 to 700,000 distinct CDR3 sequences; about 40% are singletons. This clonotype has at least ten counts. The antigen remains unidentified. Germline values: CDR1 DFQATT, CDR2 SNEGSKA (reference sequence). The CDR3 is made up of 11 amino acids. Between the trimmed V and J ends, which lost 6 bases and 1 base, there was a span of 6 bases. This receptor was obtained from an adult man with Graves' ophthalmopathy. V is TRBV20-1 and J is TRBJ1-1; no firm D call. The specimen sequenced was peripheral blood. The CDR3 is CSALENTEAFF. The CDR3 region has the DNA TGCAGTGCACTGGAGAACACTGAAGCTTTCTTT.